This T cell receptor (beta chain) was obtained from a study of T cells in Graves' hyperthyroidism and ophthalmopathy. Uncontrolled infection, other autoimmune disease, pregnancy or lactation barred patients from enrollment. Diagnoses were established using clinical symptoms, serum thyroxine and TRAb, thyroid ultrasound and orbital computed tomography. A remark on this clonotype: Its antigen is unknown. This may arise from a read error, as a much more abundant clone is one base away.

RNA transcripts provided the source from which TCR beta CDR3 regions were amplified. RT-PCR in the first round (using the HTBI primer set) targeted the TCR CDR3. TCRdb reanalysed the multiplex PCR reads using MiXCR and keeps one entry per CDR3 protein. The data show more than 550,000 distinct CDR3 sequences, 45% seen once. Whole-study results and caveats: Most clonotypes expanded in the thyroid (above 0.001) were also present in blood. Before onset, by a median of about seven months, the model predicted ophthalmopathy.

This CDR3 is built from 11 residues. The rearrangement joins TRBV12-3 or TRBV12-4 to TRBJ1-4; D is ambiguous. This receptor was obtained from an adult man with Graves' disease, either hyperthyroidism or ophthalmopathy (not recorded which). Input material: peripheral blood or thyroid tissue (not recorded which). CDR3 bases: TGTGCCGGCAGTTTCGGGTCTGCGCTGTTTTTT. Protein sequence: CAGSFGSALFF.